Only one count was recorded for the clone carrying this T cell receptor beta chain. Sequenced by immunoSEQ multiplex PCR; TCRdb stores in-frame clones only, minus some. The data show roughly 130,000 clones, with just over 90% seen just once and more than 1.5% held by the top ten. This specimen comes from a study of control samples from healthy donors and cancer patients. Looked up from germline, CDR1 is SGHNT and CDR2 is YENEEA. Trimming cost V 3 bases and J 1 base, with 10 bases left between them. The length of the CDR3 is 14 residues. The receptor was isolated from a man aged 50 to 59 with head and neck cancer. The rearrangement links TRBV11-3 to TRBJ2-7, with a weak D call TRBD1 (6 bases). Source material: PBMCs. The CDR3 sequence: CASSFRDTSYEQYF. The CDR3 DNA follows: TGTGCCAGCAGCTTCCGGGACACATCCTACGAGCAGTACTTC.